Listed below are T cell receptor beta chains from one sample, sequenced in a study of Graves' ophthalmopathy and Graves' hyperthyroidism. MiXCR, applied by TCRdb to the multiplex PCR reads, yields one record per CDR3 protein. The sample yields around 1.1 million distinct CDR3 sequences, roughly two fifths seen once. Sequencing used peripheral blood or thyroid tissue (not recorded which). These receptor sequences come from an adult man with Graves' hyperthyroidism. CDR3s include the opening cysteine and the closing phenylalanine or tryptophan. A D gene is named only where the DNA matches it firmly. Size is omitted from some rows. Given values are once, few, many or a class for expanded clones.

D: TRBD1; size: many; J: TRBJ2-7; V: TRBV29-1; DNA: TGCAGCGTTGAACGGACAGGGGAGTACGAGCAGTACTTC; CDR3: CSVERTGEYEQYF
D: NA; size: NA; J: TRBJ1-6; V: TRBV7-9; DNA: TGCGCCAGCAGCCAAGATTCTGGGGTTAATTCACCCCTCCACTTT; CDR3: CASSQDSGVNSPLHF
D: TRBD1; size: few; J: TRBJ2-6; V: TRBV9; DNA: TGTGCCAGCAGATTGGGGTTGAGGACAGGGAGCTCTGGGGCCAACGTCCTGACTTTC; CDR3: CASRLGLRTGSSGANVLTF
D: TRBD1; size: many; J: TRBJ2-7; V: TRBV5-1; DNA: TGCGCCAGCAGCTTGGAGGGACAGGGGGCCGAGCAGTACTTC; CDR3: CASSLEGQGAEQYF
D: NA; size: few; J: TRBJ2-7; V: TRBV9; DNA: TGTGCCAGCAGCGTAGGGTGGGGAACGACCTACGAGCAGTACTTC; CDR3: CASSVGWGTTYEQYF
D: NA; size: few; J: TRBJ2-7; V: TRBV9; DNA: TGTGCCAGCAGCGTAGGCGGGGATCCCTACGAGCAGTACTTC; CDR3: CASSVGGDPYEQYF
D: TRBD1; size: NA; J: TRBJ1-1; V: TRBV9; DNA: TGTGCCAGCAGTGCCGACACAGGGGGCCTAGAAGCTTTCTTT; CDR3: CASSADTGGLEAFF
D: TRBD1; size: NA; J: TRBJ2-5; V: TRBV11-1; DNA: TGTACCAGCAGGGACAGGGGAACAGAGACCCAGTACTTC; CDR3: CTSRDRGTETQYF
D: NA; size: few; J: TRBJ2-7; V: TRBV7-8; DNA: TGTGCCAGCAGCTTAGACGGGGGCTTCCGTGAGCAGTACTTC; CDR3: CASSLDGGFREQYF
D: NA; size: many; J: TRBJ2-5; V: TRBV14; DNA: TGTGCCAGCAGCCAAGATCGTGGGACCGCATTAGAGACCCAGTACTTC; CDR3: CASSQDRGTALETQYF
D: NA; size: many; J: TRBJ2-7; V: TRBV10-2; DNA: TGCGCCAGCAGTGACTGGGCGGACATCCACGAGCAGTACTTC; CDR3: CASSDWADIHEQYF
D: TRBD1; size: NA; J: TRBJ1-1; V: TRBV29-1; DNA: TGCAGCGTTGCCAAAGGGGGCGCGTGGGCTTTCTTT; CDR3: CSVAKGGAWAFF
D: NA; size: few; J: TRBJ2-2; V: TRBV4-3; DNA: TGCGCCAGCAGCCAAGGGGTAAACGGGGAGCTGTTTTTT; CDR3: CASSQGVNGELFF
D: TRBD1; size: many; J: TRBJ1-1; V: TRBV7-2; DNA: TGTGCCAGCAGCCCGACAGGGTCCTGGAACACTGAAGCTTTCTTT; CDR3: CASSPTGSWNTEAFF
D: TRBD1; size: few; J: TRBJ1-2; V: TRBV2; DNA: TGTGCCAGCAGTAGGGGGCTTGGCTACACCTTC; CDR3: CASSRGLGYTF
D: NA; size: many; J: TRBJ1-2; V: TRBV7-9; DNA: TGTGCCAGCAGTTTGGGCAGCGCTAACTATGGCTACACCTTC; CDR3: CASSLGSANYGYTF
D: NA; size: many; J: TRBJ1-4; V: TRBV5-5; DNA: TGTGCCAGCAGCTTGGGGTTTAGGAATGAAAAACTGTTTTTT; CDR3: CASSLGFRNEKLFF
D: NA; size: NA; J: TRBJ1-3; V: TRBV24-1; DNA: TGTGCCACCAGTGTAGGCAGCTCTGGAAACACCATATATTTT; CDR3: CATSVGSSGNTIYF
D: TRBD2; size: NA; J: TRBJ2-2; V: TRBV6-2/TRBV6-3; DNA: TGTGCCAGCAGTTACCTCATTTGGACTAGCGAACCCGGGGAGCTGTTTTTT; CDR3: CASSYLIWTSEPGELFF
D: NA; size: many; J: TRBJ2-7; V: TRBV29-1; DNA: TGCAGCGTTGAAGTATTTAGCCGGACGGCCGGAACCTACGAGCAGTACTTC; CDR3: CSVEVFSRTAGTYEQYF
D: TRBD1; size: once; J: TRBJ1-2; V: TRBV10-2; DNA: TGCGCCAGCAGTGGGCCGGGACAGGGAGACTATGGCTACACCTTC; CDR3: CASSGPGQGDYGYTF
D: TRBD2; size: NA; J: TRBJ2-7; V: TRBV7-2; DNA: TGTGCCAGCAGCTTAGAGTCAGCGGGGTTTACCTACGAGCAGTACTTC; CDR3: CASSLESAGFTYEQYF
D: TRBD2; size: NA; J: TRBJ2-7; V: TRBV6-1; DNA: TGTGCCAGCAGTTACCCAATTAGCTATTACGGGAGGCCCTACGAGCAGTACTTC; CDR3: CASSYPISYYGRPYEQYF
D: TRBD2; size: many; J: TRBJ2-7; V: TRBV9; DNA: TGTGCCAGCAGCGAGGGACTAGCGGGAGGATCCTACGAGCAGTACTTC; CDR3: CASSEGLAGGSYEQYF
D: TRBD1; size: few; J: TRBJ2-2; V: TRBV5-6; DNA: TGTGCCAGCAGCGTTATGCTTTACCGGGACAGGATTAACACCGGGGAGCTGTTTTTT; CDR3: CASSVMLYRDRINTGELFF
D: NA; size: many; J: TRBJ1-1; V: TRBV7-9; DNA: TGTGCCAGCAGCTTATACGCGGGGAACACTGAAGCTTTCTTT; CDR3: CASSLYAGNTEAFF
D: NA; size: many; J: TRBJ1-6; V: TRBV19; DNA: TGTGCCAGTGATACAGGGATTGTGGGTTCACCCCTCCACTTT; CDR3: CASDTGIVGSPLHF
D: NA; size: few; J: TRBJ2-5; V: TRBV29-1; DNA: TGCAGCGTTGAAGATCGGGAGTTCCAAGAGACCCAGTACTTC; CDR3: CSVEDREFQETQYF
D: NA; size: NA; J: TRBJ1-3; V: TRBV29-1; DNA: TGCAGCCTGGGGTCTGGAAACACCATATATTTT; CDR3: CSLGSGNTIYF
D: TRBD1; size: NA; J: TRBJ2-7; V: TRBV6-5; DNA: TGTGCCAGCAGTTACGGGGATACAGGGGATTACGCCTACGAGCAGTACTTC; CDR3: CASSYGDTGDYAYEQYF
D: NA; size: many; J: TRBJ1-1; V: TRBV24-1; DNA: TGTGCCACCAAGGACCGGGGGAACACTGAAGCTTTCTTT; CDR3: CATKDRGNTEAFF
D: NA; size: NA; J: TRBJ1-5; V: TRBV30; DNA: TGTGCCCGGAGTGTTTACAGCTTTAATCAGCCCCAGCATTTT; CDR3: CARSVYSFNQPQHF
D: TRBD1; size: NA; J: TRBJ1-1; V: TRBV6-5; DNA: TGTGCCATCAGCGAAGACAGGGCGAACACTGAAGCTTTCTTT; CDR3: CAISEDRANTEAFF
D: NA; size: few; J: TRBJ1-4; V: TRBV6-1; DNA: TGTGCCAGCACTAGAAGCCCATTCGCAGGAGGCGAGGAAAAACTGTTTTTT; CDR3: CASTRSPFAGGEEKLFF
D: NA; size: few; J: TRBJ2-7; V: TRBV7-8; DNA: TGTGCCTGGAGTGAAAGTTCCTACGAGCAGTACTTC; CDR3: CAWSESSYEQYF
D: TRBD1; size: few; J: TRBJ1-2; V: TRBV7-2; DNA: TGTGCCAGCAGCGTAACAGGGGGCGTACGTGGTGGCTACACCTTC; CDR3: CASSVTGGVRGGYTF
D: TRBD1; size: once; J: TRBJ1-6; V: TRBV7-7; DNA: TGTGCCAGCAGCCCAGGGACAGCCTCCTATAATTCACCCCTCCACTTT; CDR3: CASSPGTASYNSPLHF
D: NA; size: NA; J: TRBJ2-2; V: TRBV20-1; DNA: TGCAGTGCTAGAACAGGGAACTCCGGGGAGCTGTTTTTT; CDR3: CSARTGNSGELFF
D: NA; size: many; J: TRBJ2-7; V: TRBV10-3; DNA: TGTGCCTCTGGGGACTACGAGCAGTACTTC; CDR3: CASGDYEQYF
D: NA; size: few; J: TRBJ1-5; V: TRBV4-1; DNA: TGCGCCAGCAGCCAAACTACTAAGACACAGGGCCATAGCAATCAGCCCCAGCATTTT; CDR3: CASSQTTKTQGHSNQPQHF
D: NA; size: NA; J: TRBJ2-2; V: TRBV5-6; DNA: TGTGCCAGCAGCGAAATCGGACAGACAAACACCGGGGAGCTGTTTTTT; CDR3: CASSEIGQTNTGELFF
D: TRBD1; size: many; J: TRBJ2-2; V: TRBV19; DNA: TGTGCCAGTAGTACCTGGACAGGGAAGGCCGGGGAGCTGTTTTTT; CDR3: CASSTWTGKAGELFF
D: TRBD1; size: NA; J: TRBJ1-1; V: TRBV29-1; DNA: TGCAGCGTTGAGCAGGGGGCGGAAGCTTTCTTT; CDR3: CSVEQGAEAFF
D: TRBD1; size: many; J: TRBJ2-2; V: TRBV25-1; DNA: TGTGCCACCCGACCCGGGACAGGGTTTGCCGGGGAGCTGTTTTTT; CDR3: CATRPGTGFAGELFF
D: NA; size: few; J: TRBJ2-7; V: TRBV5-1; DNA: TGCGCCAGCAGCCATGCAGGTCCTCTTTCCTACGAGCAGTACTTC; CDR3: CASSHAGPLSYEQYF
D: NA; size: NA; J: TRBJ1-3; V: TRBV29-1; DNA: TGCAGCGTTGATTCGGGCAGGGATAGAAACACCATATATTTT; CDR3: CSVDSGRDRNTIYF
D: NA; size: NA; J: TRBJ1-1; V: TRBV6-5; DNA: TGTGCCACCAGTACAACTGGGACTAGAACTTTCTTT; CDR3: CATSTTGTRTFF
D: NA; size: many; J: TRBJ2-7; V: TRBV7-2; DNA: TGTGCCAGCAGCCGGGGACTGGGGAAGTACTTC; CDR3: CASSRGLGKYF
D: NA; size: NA; J: TRBJ2-2; V: TRBV5-5; DNA: TGTGCCAGCAGCGTACCCACGGCCACCGGGGAGCTGTTTTTT; CDR3: CASSVPTATGELFF
D: TRBD1; size: many; J: TRBJ1-2; V: TRBV12-3/TRBV12-4; DNA: TGTGCCAGCAGCACCGGGACAGGGGCTAACTATGGCTACACCTTC; CDR3: CASSTGTGANYGYTF
D: NA; size: NA; J: TRBJ2-5; V: TRBV15; DNA: TGTGCCACCAGCAGGGACCCAGGGTTATCGGTAGTAGGTCAAGAGACCCAGTACTTC; CDR3: CATSRDPGLSVVGQETQYF
D: TRBD1; size: many; J: TRBJ1-4; V: TRBV7-9; DNA: TGTGCCAGCAGCTTAGGGGACAGGCTAAATGAAAAACTGTTTTTT; CDR3: CASSLGDRLNEKLFF
D: NA; size: NA; J: TRBJ1-1; V: TRBV30; DNA: TGTGCCTGGAGTGTACTTGAGGTGACGAACACTGAAGCTTTCTTT; CDR3: CAWSVLEVTNTEAFF
D: NA; size: NA; J: TRBJ2-7; V: TRBV5-8; DNA: TGTGCCAGCAGCTTGCTGAGACAGACCTACGAGCAGTACTTC; CDR3: CASSLLRQTYEQYF
D: NA; size: few; J: TRBJ2-1; V: TRBV10-3; DNA: TGTGCCATCAGTGTTGGGGGAAATGAGCAGTTCTTC; CDR3: CAISVGGNEQFF
D: NA; size: few; J: TRBJ2-7; V: TRBV20-1; DNA: TGCAGTGCTAGAGCGGCGGGGATTTACGAGCAGTACTTC; CDR3: CSARAAGIYEQYF
D: TRBD2; size: once; J: TRBJ2-5; V: TRBV10-3; DNA: TGTGCCTCGGGGGGGGGGACTAGCATCCCAGGGACCCAGTACTTC; CDR3: CASGGGTSIPGTQYF
D: NA; size: few; J: TRBJ1-4; V: TRBV6-6; DNA: TGTGCCAGCAGTAGTAACCGGGACTCTCTGTTTTTT; CDR3: CASSSNRDSLFF
D: NA; size: once; J: TRBJ1-1; V: TRBV29-1; DNA: TGCAGCGCCCTAGGTCATAGAGACACTGAAGCTTTCTTT; CDR3: CSALGHRDTEAFF
D: TRBD1; size: few; J: TRBJ1-1; V: TRBV20-1; DNA: TGCAGTGCTCCAAGCCTGACAGGGCCCCGAACCTTGAACACTGAAGCTTTCTTT; CDR3: CSAPSLTGPRTLNTEAFF